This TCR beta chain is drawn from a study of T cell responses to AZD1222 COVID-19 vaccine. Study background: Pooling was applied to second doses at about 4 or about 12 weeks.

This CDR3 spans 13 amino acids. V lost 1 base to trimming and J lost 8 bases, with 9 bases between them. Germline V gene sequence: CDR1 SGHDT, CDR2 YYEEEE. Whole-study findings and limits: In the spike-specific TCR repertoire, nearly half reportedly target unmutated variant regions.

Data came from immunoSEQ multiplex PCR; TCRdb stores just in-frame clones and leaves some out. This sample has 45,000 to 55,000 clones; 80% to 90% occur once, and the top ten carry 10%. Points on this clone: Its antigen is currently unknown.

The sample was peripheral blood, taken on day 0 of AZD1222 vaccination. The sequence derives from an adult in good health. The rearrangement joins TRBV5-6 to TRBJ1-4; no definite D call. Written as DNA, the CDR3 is TGTGCCAGCAGCTTGATGAGGTCCGAAAAACTGTTTTTT. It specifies CASSLMRSEKLFF.